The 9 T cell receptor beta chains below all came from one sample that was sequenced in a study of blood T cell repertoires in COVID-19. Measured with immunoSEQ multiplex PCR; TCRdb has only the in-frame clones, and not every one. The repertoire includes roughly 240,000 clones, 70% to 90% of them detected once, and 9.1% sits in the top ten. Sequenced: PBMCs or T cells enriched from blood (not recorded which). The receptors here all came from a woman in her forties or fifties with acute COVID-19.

In DNA, the CDR3 is TGTGCCAGCAGCCAGGCGGGTTTCGGGCAGCCCCAGCATTTT. As protein: CASSQAGFGQPQHF. The gene calls are TRBV3-1 (or the pseudogene TRBV3-2) and TRBJ1-5; D is unclear. The CDR3 totals 14 residues. Trimming removed 3 bases from V and 7 bases from J, with 13 bases in between. From germline, CDR1 is LGHDT and CDR2 YNNKEL (reference sequence).

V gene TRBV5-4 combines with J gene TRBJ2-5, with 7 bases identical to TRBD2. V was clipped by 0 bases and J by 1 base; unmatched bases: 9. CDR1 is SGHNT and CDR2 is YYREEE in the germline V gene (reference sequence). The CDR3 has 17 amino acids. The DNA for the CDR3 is TGTGCCAGCAGCTTGGCCCTGGCTAGCGGACCCCAAGAGACCCAGTACTTC. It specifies CASSLALASGPQETQYF.

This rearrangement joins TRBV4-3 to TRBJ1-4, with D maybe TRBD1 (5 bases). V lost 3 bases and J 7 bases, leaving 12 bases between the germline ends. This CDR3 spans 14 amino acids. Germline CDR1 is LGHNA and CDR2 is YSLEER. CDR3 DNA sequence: TGCGCCAGCAGCCACCCCCAGGGTAGTGAAAAACTGTTTTTT. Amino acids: CASSHPQGSEKLFF.

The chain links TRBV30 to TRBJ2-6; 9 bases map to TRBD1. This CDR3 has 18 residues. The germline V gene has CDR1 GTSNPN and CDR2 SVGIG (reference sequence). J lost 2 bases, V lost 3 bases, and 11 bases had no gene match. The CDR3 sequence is CAWSSPGQGLTGANVLTF. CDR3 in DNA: TGTGCCTGGAGCTCGCCGGGACAGGGTCTTACTGGGGCCAACGTCCTGACTTTC.

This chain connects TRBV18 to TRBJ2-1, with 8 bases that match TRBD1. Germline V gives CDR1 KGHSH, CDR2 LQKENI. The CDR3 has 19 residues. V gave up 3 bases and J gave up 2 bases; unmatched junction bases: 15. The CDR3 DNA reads TGTGCCAGCTCACCCAGTAGGACAGGGTCCATTACCACCTACAATGAGCAGTTCTTC. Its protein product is CASSPSRTGSITTYNEQFF.

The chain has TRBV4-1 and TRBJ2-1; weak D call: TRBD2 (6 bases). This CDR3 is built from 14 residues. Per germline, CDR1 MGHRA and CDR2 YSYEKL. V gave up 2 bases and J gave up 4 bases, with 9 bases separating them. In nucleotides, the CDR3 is TGCGCCAGCAGCCAATGGGCGGGATACAATGAGCAGTTCTTC. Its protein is CASSQWAGYNEQFF.

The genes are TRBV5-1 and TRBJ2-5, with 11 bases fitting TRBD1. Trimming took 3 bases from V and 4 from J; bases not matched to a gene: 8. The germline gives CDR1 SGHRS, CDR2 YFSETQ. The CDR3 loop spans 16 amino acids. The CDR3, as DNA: TGCGCCAGCAGCTACGGACAGGGGGCTGTGGTAGAGACCCAGTACTTC. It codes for CASSYGQGAVVETQYF.

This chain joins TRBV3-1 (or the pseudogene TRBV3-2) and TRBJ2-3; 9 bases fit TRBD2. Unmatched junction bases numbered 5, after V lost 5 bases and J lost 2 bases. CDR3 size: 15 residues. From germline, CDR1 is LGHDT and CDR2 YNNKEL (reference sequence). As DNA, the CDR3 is TGTGCCAGCAGCTTAGCGGGGGCCCCCACAGATACGCAGTATTTT. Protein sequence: CASSLAGAPTDTQYF.

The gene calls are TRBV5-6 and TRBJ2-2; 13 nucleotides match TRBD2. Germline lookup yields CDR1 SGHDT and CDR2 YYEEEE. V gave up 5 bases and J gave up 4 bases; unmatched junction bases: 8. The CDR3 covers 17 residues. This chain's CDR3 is CASSALAGGRRTGELFF. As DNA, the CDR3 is TGTGCCAGCAGTGCACTAGCGGGGGGGCGGCGCACCGGGGAGCTGTTTTTT.